Each of the 20 T cell receptor beta chains below was sequenced from the same sample in a study of blood T cell repertoires in COVID-19. TCRdb keeps only in-frame clones here, not all; method: immunoSEQ multiplex PCR. Of 100,000 to 120,000 clones listed, 85% are singletons. The source material was peripheral blood. The receptors were sampled from a man aged 45-65 years with acute or convalescent COVID-19.

V gene TRBV6-5 combines with J gene TRBJ2-2; tentative D call: TRBD1 (5 bases). The CDR3 loop spans 16 amino acids. The germline V gene has CDR1 MNHEY and CDR2 SVGAGI. V gave up 2 bases and J gave up 8 bases, with 18 bases separating them. CDR3: CASSYQPGPVLGELFF. CDR3 sequence (DNA): TGTGCCAGCAGTTACCAACCAGGGCCTGTCTTAGGGGAGCTGTTTTTT.

The V gene is TRBV11-3, the J gene TRBJ2-5; D is perhaps TRBD2 (5 bases). V was cut by 4 bases and J by 5 bases, with 14 bases left in between. Germline loops: CDR1 SGHNT, CDR2 YENEEA. The CDR3 runs to 14 residues. CDR3 bases: TGTGCCAGCAGCTCTAGGACTTCCTCGGAGACCCAGTACTTC. Residues: CASSSRTSSETQYF.

The chain has TRBV4-1 and TRBJ2-3; D unresolved. The CDR3 runs 14 residues. Germline loops: CDR1 MGHRA, CDR2 YSYEKL. V gave up 4 bases and J gave up 0 bases, with 8 bases separating them. The CDR3 here is CASSLFTSTDTQYF. In DNA, the CDR3 is TGCGCCAGCAGCCTCTTTACTAGCACAGATACGCAGTATTTT.

The J gene is TRBJ1-5, the V gene TRBV5-6, with 7 bases identical to TRBD1. The CDR3 consists of 15 residues. With 6 bases clipped from V and 1 base from J, the junction kept 7 bases outside the gene matches. CDR1 and CDR2 from the germline V gene are SGHDT and YYEEEE. The CDR3 sequence is CASTIGQASNQPQHF. CDR3 bases: TGTGCCAGCACCATAGGACAGGCGAGCAATCAGCCCCAGCATTTT.

The V call is TRBV20-1, the J call TRBJ2-3; the match to TRBD2 covers 9 bases. Germline-derived CDR1 and CDR2 are DFQATT and SNEGSKA (reference sequence). The CDR3 is 15 residues long. The junction had 10 bases not matched to a gene; V was cut back by 3 bases and J by 6 bases. The DNA of the CDR3 is TGCAGTGCTAGTGAGCTAGCGGGATCATGGGATACGCAGTATTTT. Translated: CSASELAGSWDTQYF.

This chain links TRBV9 with TRBJ1-3; tentative D call: TRBD1 (5 bases). The CDR3 has 18 residues. Germline CDR1 SGDLS, CDR2 YYNGEE. V lost 4 bases, J lost 1 base, and 21 bases lay in between. CDR3 DNA sequence: TGTGCCAGCAGCTTCGGCCCAGGGAGGGAAGGGTCTGGAAACACCATATATTTT. This gives the protein CASSFGPGREGSGNTIYF.

The V call is TRBV5-1, the J call TRBJ2-1; 9 bases are shared with TRBD2. Germline assignment: CDR1 SGHRS and CDR2 YFSETQ. This CDR3 comprises 16 residues. Trimming took 4 bases from V and 0 from J; bases not matched to a gene: 5. CDR3 region: CASSASGISSYNEQFF. The CDR3 coding sequence is TGCGCCAGCAGCGCTAGCGGGATAAGCTCCTACAATGAGCAGTTCTTC.

This chain connects TRBV10-3 to TRBJ2-1; 13 bases match TRBD2. CDR1 ENHRY and CDR2 SYGVKD come from the germline V gene. This CDR3 contains 17 residues. The V gene end was trimmed by 10 bases and the J gene end by 3 bases; junction bases not matched to a gene: 12. CDR3 DNA sequence: TGTGCCAGCCGGACTAGCGGGAGAGCGACAAGCTACAATGAGCAGTTCTTC. It specifies CASRTSGRATSYNEQFF.

This chain uses TRBV29-1 with TRBJ1-5; the match to TRBD1 covers 7 bases. The CDR3 totals 13 residues. Germline assignment: CDR1 SQVTM and CDR2 ANQGSEA. Trimming at V came to 7 bases and at J to 2 bases, leaving 5 bases not matched to a gene. The CDR3 protein is CSARTGGNQPQHF. The CDR3 bases are TGCAGCGCCCGAACAGGGGGCAATCAGCCCCAGCATTTT.

The V call is TRBV7-9, the J call TRBJ2-7; D might be TRBD2 (5 bases). The ends were cut back, 4 bases at V and 3 bases at J, with 13 bases in the middle. The CDR3 runs 14 residues. Germline loops: CDR1 SEHNR, CDR2 FQNEAQ (reference sequence). The CDR3 here is CASSWVPGSYEQYF. The CDR3, as DNA: TGTGCCAGCAGCTGGGTGCCGGGGAGCTACGAGCAGTACTTC.

This clone appeared many times. This chain uses TRBV5-6 with TRBJ2-6, with D perhaps matching TRBD2 (5 bases). Germline CDR1 is SGHDT and CDR2 is YYEEEE. Deletions cut 2 bases from V and 0 bases from J, with 9 bases between. There are 16 residues in the CDR3. Here the CDR3 DNA reads TGTGCCAGCAGCTTTGTTGGGAGCTCTGGGGCCAACGTCCTGACTTTC. Protein: CASSFVGSSGANVLTF.

The count of this clone is one. CDR3: CASDRNTGELFF. The DNA for the CDR3 is TGTGCCAGCGACAGGAACACCGGGGAGCTGTTTTTT. The rearrangement joins TRBV28 to TRBJ2-2; D is possibly TRBD1 (5 bases). V gave up 8 bases and J gave up 1 base, with 5 bases separating them. CDR1 is MDHEN, CDR2 SYDVKM, per germline. There are 12 residues in the CDR3.

This chain joins TRBV23-1 and TRBJ1-2; 9 nucleotides match TRBD1. TRBV23-1 is sorted into the ORF group, with uncertain function. V shed 4 bases and J 10 bases; nucleotides not matched to a gene: 7. This CDR3 contains 13 residues. The CDR3 nucleotides are TGCGCCAGCAGTCCCCGGGACAGGGTAGACTACACCTTC. Its translation: CASSPRDRVDYTF.

The V and J genes are TRBV7-3 and TRBJ1-2; D uncertain. The CDR3 totals 13 residues. Trimming cost V 0 bases and J 8 bases, with 10 bases left between them. Looked up from germline, CDR1 is SGHTA and CDR2 is FQGTGA. The CDR3 is CASSLTVVGGYTF. The CDR3 DNA reads as TGTGCCAGCAGCTTAACGGTGGTTGGCGGCTACACCTTC.

The genes are TRBV2 and TRBJ2-1, with 7 bases that match TRBD2. Germline V gene data show CDR1 as SNHLY and CDR2 as FYNNEI. The CDR3 spans 14 residues. V lost 5 bases to trimming and J lost 2 bases; unmatched junction nucleotides: 3. The chain's CDR3 is CASSNSGPYNEQFF. The CDR3 DNA follows: TGTGCCAGCAGTAATAGCGGGCCCTACAATGAGCAGTTCTTC.

The V call is TRBV2, the J call TRBJ2-3; unclear D gene. Trimming removed 7 bases at V and 1 base at J, with 6 bases between. CDR1 SNHLY and CDR2 FYNNEI come from the germline V gene. This CDR3 region has 12 residues. The CDR3 protein is CASNAGTDTQYF. Here the CDR3 DNA reads TGTGCCAGCAATGCGGGCACAGATACGCAGTATTTT.

The rearrangement joins TRBV28 to TRBJ1-6, with D hard to call. CDR1 and CDR2 from the germline V gene are MDHEN and SYDVKM. The CDR3 length is 14 residues. V was cut by 8 bases and J by 7 bases, with 15 bases left in between. CDR3 bases: TGTGCCAGCCGTTCGGGGAGTAGGAATTCACCCCTCCACTTT. Protein sequence: CASRSGSRNSPLHF.

The chain has TRBV30 and TRBJ1-2, with 7 bases matching TRBD1. This CDR3 spans 14 amino acids. The germline gives CDR1 GTSNPN, CDR2 SVGIG (reference sequence). V dropped 0 bases and J dropped 8; count of bases not matched to a gene: 9. The CDR3 DNA reads TGTGCCTGGAGTGTACTAGGGGGCGCATCCGGCTACACCTTC. Protein: CAWSVLGGASGYTF.

This chain uses TRBV20-1 with TRBJ1-2; 7 bases map to TRBD1. The CDR3 loop spans 13 amino acids. CDR1 is DFQATT and CDR2 is SNEGSKA in the germline V gene (reference sequence). Trimming took 3 bases from V and 3 from J; bases not matched to a gene: 4. CDR3 protein: CSASKGADYGYTF. The DNA of the CDR3 is TGCAGTGCTAGTAAGGGGGCTGACTATGGCTACACCTTC.

The rearrangement joins TRBV7-3 to TRBJ2-2, with TRBD2 identical over 8 bases. J gave up 6 bases and V 5 bases, and 5 bases lay outside the gene matches. This CDR3 contains 14 residues. CDR1 SGHTA and CDR2 FQGTGA come from the germline V gene. CDR3 amino acids: CASSPAGEAGELFF. The CDR3 region has the DNA TGTGCCAGCAGCCCAGCGGGAGAGGCCGGGGAGCTGTTTTTT.